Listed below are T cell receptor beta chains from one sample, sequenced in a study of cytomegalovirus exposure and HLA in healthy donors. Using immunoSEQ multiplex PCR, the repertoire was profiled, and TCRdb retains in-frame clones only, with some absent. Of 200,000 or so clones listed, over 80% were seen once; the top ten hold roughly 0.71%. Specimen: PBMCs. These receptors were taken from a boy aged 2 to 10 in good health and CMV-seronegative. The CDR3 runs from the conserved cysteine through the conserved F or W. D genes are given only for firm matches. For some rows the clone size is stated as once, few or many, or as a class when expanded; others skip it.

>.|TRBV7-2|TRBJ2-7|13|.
TGTGCCAGCAGCCCCTCCAGAGGCTACGAGCAGTACTTC
CASSPSRGYEQYF
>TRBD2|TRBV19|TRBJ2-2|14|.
TGTGCCAGCAGCGGGAGGGGGTTCACCGGGGAGCTGTTTTTT
CASSGRGFTGELFF
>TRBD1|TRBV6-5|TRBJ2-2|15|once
TGTGCCAGCAGTGTACAGGGGGCGTGGGCCGGGGAGCTGTTTTTT
CASSVQGAWAGELFF
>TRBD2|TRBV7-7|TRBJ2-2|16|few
TGTGCTAGCAGCTTGGACGGACTAGTCAACACCGGGGAGCTGTTTTTT
CASSLDGLVNTGELFF
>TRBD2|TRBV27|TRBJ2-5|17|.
TGTGCCAGCAGTTTATCCCCACCCCGACTAGCCGGAGAGACCCAGTACTTC
CASSLSPPRLAGETQYF
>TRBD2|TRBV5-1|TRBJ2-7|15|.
TGCGCCAGCAGCTTGGGACTAGCGGGAGTTTGCGAGCAGTACTTC
CASSLGLAGVCEQYF
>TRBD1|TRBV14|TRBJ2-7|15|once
TGTGCCAGCAGCCAAGAGTCACAGGGGTACTACGAGCAGTACTTC
CASSQESQGYYEQYF
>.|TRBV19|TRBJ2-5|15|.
TGTGCCAGTAGTATAGGGTCACAGCCGTCCGAGACCCAGTACTTC
CASSIGSQPSETQYF
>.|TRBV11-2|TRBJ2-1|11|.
TGTGCCAGCAGCTTAGCAGGTGAGCAGTTCTTC
CASSLAGEQFF
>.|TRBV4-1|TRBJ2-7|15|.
TGCGCCAGCAGCCAAGGATCGGGATTTCCCTACGAGCAGTACTTC
CASSQGSGFPYEQYF
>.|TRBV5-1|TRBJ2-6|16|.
TGCGCCAGCAGCTTGGAACAGCCCTCTGGGGCCAACGTCCTGACTTTC
CASSLEQPSGANVLTF
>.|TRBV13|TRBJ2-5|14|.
TGTGCCAGCAGCTTAGTCGGAGGGGAAGAGACCCAGTACTTC
CASSLVGGEETQYF
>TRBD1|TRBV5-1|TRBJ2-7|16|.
TGCGCCAGCAGCTTGGGTGTTGAGACAGGGAAATACGAGCAGTACTTC
CASSLGVETGKYEQYF
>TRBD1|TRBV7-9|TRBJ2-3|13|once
TGTGCCAGCAGCCTCCTCCAGGGGGCTAGCCCGAGTTTT
CASSLLQGASPSF
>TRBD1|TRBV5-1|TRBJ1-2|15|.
TGCGCCAGCAGCTTAGGGACAGGGTCCTCTGAGGGCTACACCTTC
CASSLGTGSSEGYTF
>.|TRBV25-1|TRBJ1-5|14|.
TGTGCCAGCAGTATGGGAGGGAATAATCAGCCCCAGCATTTT
CASSMGGNNQPQHF
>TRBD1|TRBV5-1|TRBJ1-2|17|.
TGCGCCAGCAGCCAATGGACAGGGGGAGGTTGGGGTCGTGGCTACACCTTC
CASSQWTGGGWGRGYTF
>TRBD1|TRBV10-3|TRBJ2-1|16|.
TGTGCCATCAGTGACCTTAACAGGGGCCCATACAATGAGCAGTTCTTC
CAISDLNRGPYNEQFF
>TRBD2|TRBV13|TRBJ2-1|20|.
TGTGCCAGCAGCCCACTCCCTTCTAGCGGGGGGGGTTTATCCTACAATGAGCAGTTCTTC
CASSPLPSSGGGLSYNEQFF
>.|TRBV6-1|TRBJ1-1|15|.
TGTGCCAGCAGTGAATTGAGGGGGTCGAACACTGAAGCTTTCTTT
CASSELRGSNTEAFF
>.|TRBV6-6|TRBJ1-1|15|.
TGTGCCAGCAGTTACTCGAAGTCCGGGAACACTGAAGCTTTCTTT
CASSYSKSGNTEAFF
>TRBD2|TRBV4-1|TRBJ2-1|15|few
TGCGCCAGCAGCCAAGGGCCTAGCGGGAGCAATGAGCAGTTCTTC
CASSQGPSGSNEQFF
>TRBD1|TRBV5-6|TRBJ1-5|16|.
TGTGCCAGCAGCTGGGGCAGGGGGGCAAGCAATCAGCCCCAGCATTTT
CASSWGRGASNQPQHF